Described below is a single TCR beta chain sequence and its context. Its cognate antigen is unknown. This sample was included in a study of cytotoxic CD8 clonotypes in ibrutinib-treated CLL. Overall study context: A median around 12 months of treatment, range 6 to 36, preceded the collection of response samples. General study findings and limits: At the start, clonality exceeded age-matched healthy donors and followed circulating CD8+ T-cell counts.

Profiling relied on immunoSEQ multiplex PCR, and the TCRdb table lists in-frame clones only, not all of them. The top ten clones hold roughly 6% of a sample with 250,000 to 350,000 clones, approximately 76% of them seen once. Investigators sourced approximately 2 micrograms of genomic DNA from cryopreserved PBMCs for TCR beta libraries. The input for sequencing was PBMCs, taken at disease progression, from a patient treated with ibrutinib. The source of this sequence is a human donor with chronic lymphocytic leukemia.

The CDR3 DNA reads TGTGCCAGCAGCTTAGGTCGGGTGGGGTTGGCTTTCTTT. Its translation is CASSLGRVGLAFF. This chain uses TRBV7-8 with TRBJ1-1, with D hard to call. Between the trimmed V and J ends, which lost 1 base and 11 bases, there was a span of 14 bases. The germline V gene encodes CDR1 SGHVS and CDR2 FQNEAQ. This CDR3 is 13 amino acids long. Complete variable domain (other parts from reference TRBV7-8 and TRBJ1-1): GAGVSQSPRYKVAKRGQDVALRCDPISGHVSLFWYQQALGQGPEFLTYFQNEAQLDKSGLPSDRFFAERPEGSVSTLKIQRTQQEDSAVYLCASSLGRVGLAFFGQGTRLTVV.